The 10 T cell receptor beta chains below come from one sample, sequenced in a study of blood T cell repertoires in COVID-19. Sequenced by immunoSEQ multiplex PCR; TCRdb stores in-frame clones only, minus some. The profile shows 250,000 or so clones, about nine tenths of them singletons. Material for sequencing was peripheral blood. The receptors originated from a man between 60 and 75 years old with acute or convalescent COVID-19.

This chain uses TRBV19 with TRBJ1-5, with 8 bases aligning to TRBD1. This CDR3 spans 15 amino acids. Germline V gene lookup returns CDR1 LNHDA and CDR2 SQIVND (reference sequence). Trimming took 5 bases from V and 10 from J; bases not matched to a gene: 13. CDR3 nucleotides: TGTGCCAGTAGTTCAAAACGCGGACAGGGCCTCCCCCAGCATTTT. It is translated as CASSSKRGQGLPQHF.

This clone has a handful of counts. The chain employs TRBV19 and TRBJ1-4; D uncertain. Trimming took off 8 bases at V and 5 bases at J, with 15 bases between the two ends. CDR1 is LNHDA, CDR2 SQIVND, per germline (reference sequence). The CDR3 has 14 amino acids. The CDR3 here is CASRSRRENEKLFF. Here the CDR3 DNA reads TGTGCCAGTCGCTCAAGGAGGGAGAATGAAAAACTGTTTTTT.

There are many counts of this clone. The genes are TRBV5-1 and TRBJ2-7, with 7 bases lining up with TRBD1. This CDR3 region has 15 residues. Germline trimming cut 0 bases from V and 3 bases from J; bases unmatched to any gene: 6. CDR1 and CDR2 from the germline V gene are SGHRS and YFSETQ. The CDR3 sequence is CASSLEGGAFYEQYF. The CDR3 DNA follows: TGCGCCAGCAGCTTGGAAGGGGGCGCATTCTACGAGCAGTACTTC. The complete variable domain, with remaining parts taken from reference TRBV5-1 and TRBJ2-7, reads KAGVTQTPRYLIKTRGQQVTLSCSPISGHRSVSWYQQTPGQGLQFLFEYFSETQRNKGNFPGRFSGRQFSNSRSEMNVSTLELGDSALYLCASSLEGGAFYEQYFGPGTRLTVT.

The J gene is TRBJ2-7, the V gene TRBV7-2, with 7 nucleotides matching TRBD1. With V trimmed by 8 bases and J by 2 bases, 6 bases remained unmatched. CDR1 and CDR2 from the germline V gene are SGHTA and FQGNSA. The CDR3 is 13 amino acids. The CDR3 is CASGPRGPYEQYF. CDR3 in DNA: TGTGCCAGCGGTCCTAGGGGGCCCTACGAGCAGTACTTC.

This clone appeared a single time. This sequence joins TRBV29-1 and TRBJ1-2; a weak D match, TRBD1 (5 bases). In germline, CDR1 is SQVTM, CDR2 ANQGSEA. This CDR3 is 11 amino acids long. Trimming pared 3 bases from V and 8 bases from J, leaving 10 bases between. The CDR3 sequence is CSVDGAEGYTF. For the CDR3, the DNA is TGCAGCGTTGATGGGGCAGAGGGCTACACCTTC.

The gene calls are TRBV7-2 and TRBJ2-7, with TRBD2 identical over 12 bases. In germline, CDR1 is SGHTA, CDR2 FQGNSA. With 4 bases clipped from V and 4 bases from J, the junction kept 5 bases outside the gene matches. The CDR3 is made up of 15 amino acids. CDR3 region: CASSSLGLAGYEQYF. CDR3 nucleotide sequence: TGTGCCAGCAGCTCCCTGGGACTAGCGGGTTACGAGCAGTACTTC.

The V and J genes are TRBV6-6 and TRBJ2-5; the D is unclear. The CDR3 is 11 residues long. V lost 6 bases and J lost 5, with 7 bases in between. CDR1 is MNHNY and CDR2 is SVGAGI in the germline V gene (reference sequence). CDR3 amino acids: CASSPGETQYF. CDR3 bases: TGTGCCAGCAGCCCCGGGGAGACCCAGTACTTC.

The genes are TRBV5-1 and TRBJ1-1; 7 bases are shared with TRBD1. After removal of 4 bases from V and 5 bases from J, the junction contained 8 bases not matched to a gene. Germline V gives CDR1 SGHRS, CDR2 YFSETQ. This CDR3 is built from 14 residues. The CDR3 here is CASSLDRARTEAFF. The CDR3 coding sequence is TGCGCCAGCAGCCTCGACAGGGCGAGGACTGAAGCTTTCTTT.

The V and J genes are TRBV28 and TRBJ1-5; 7 nucleotides align to TRBD1. The V gene's germline CDR1 is MDHEN and CDR2 SYDVKM. After removal of 6 bases from V and 6 bases from J, the junction contained 5 bases not matched to a gene. CDR3 length equals 13 residues. In nucleotides, the CDR3 is TGTGCCAGCAGAGAACAGGGGAGTCAGCCCCAGCATTTT. Its translation: CASREQGSQPQHF.

The V gene is TRBV28, the J gene TRBJ1-1, with unresolved D. Germline values: CDR1 MDHEN, CDR2 SYDVKM. Between the trimmed V and J ends, which lost 3 bases and 4 bases, there was a span of 12 bases. The CDR3 length is 14 residues. CDR3 amino acids: CASSFSGVSTEAFF. The CDR3 DNA reads TGTGCCAGCAGTTTCTCCGGGGTGAGCACTGAAGCTTTCTTT.